This entry lists 31 T cell receptor beta chains sequenced from one sample in a study of glioma-infiltrating T cells after dendritic cell vaccination. Generated by immunoSEQ multiplex PCR, the TCRdb table keeps only in-frame clones and is missing some. The sample holds roughly 100,000 clones, around 90% seen once. The time point denotes: after dendritic cell vaccination, including at tumor progression/relapse. The material was blood, obtained after dendritic cell vaccination. All receptors come from a human donor with glioblastoma.

The chain recombines TRBV7-8 with TRBJ2-7, with D possibly matching TRBD2 (6 bases). CDR1 SGHVS and CDR2 FQNEAQ come from the germline V gene. The CDR3 runs 15 residues. Trimming pared 5 bases from V and 3 bases from J, leaving 17 bases between. The chain's CDR3 is CASSPLGGNLYEQYF. The CDR3 DNA follows: TGTGCCAGCAGCCCGCTCGGGGGTAACCTCTACGAGCAGTACTTC. Variable domain in full (rest from reference TRBV7-8 and TRBJ2-7): GAGVSQSPRYKVAKRGQDVALRCDPISGHVSLFWYQQALGQGPEFLTYFQNEAQLDKSGLPSDRFFAERPEGSVSTLKIQRTQQEDSAVYLCASSPLGGNLYEQYFGPGTRLTVT.

The chain combines TRBV30 with TRBJ1-5; 8 nucleotides align to TRBD1. Germline V CDR1 and CDR2: GTSNPN, SVGIG (reference sequence). The CDR3 length is 16 residues. The V and J ends lost 2 bases and 3 bases, in that order; junction bases with no gene match: 9. The CDR3 coding sequence is TGTGCCTGGAGTCGGACAGGGTTTATGGTCAATCAGCCCCAGCATTTT. Translating it yields CAWSRTGFMVNQPQHF.

J is TRBJ1-1 and V is TRBV27; no definite D call. The CDR3 spans 15 residues. Trimming cost V 6 bases and J 4 bases, with 18 bases left between them. The germline gives CDR1 MNHEY, CDR2 SMNVEV (reference sequence). The CDR3 DNA is TGTGCCAGCAGGACTGGAGAGAGCGAGGCCACTGAAGCTTTCTTT. Protein sequence: CASRTGESEATEAFF.

This chain connects TRBV19 to TRBJ1-2; no clear D gene. The CDR3 runs to 13 residues. Germline V gene data show CDR1 as LNHDA and CDR2 as SQIVND (reference sequence). Trimming cost V 9 bases and J 1 base, with 12 bases left between them. The CDR3 region is CASYPLHNYGYTF. The DNA of the CDR3 is TGTGCCAGCTACCCCCTCCATAACTATGGCTACACCTTC. The full variable domain, in which reference TRBV19 and TRBJ1-2 provide the parts outside the CDR3, is DGGITQSPKYLFRKEGQNVTLSCEQNLNHDAMYWYRQDPGQGLRLIYYSQIVNDFQKGDIAEGYSVSREKKESFPLTVTSAQKNPTAFYLCASYPLHNYGYTFGSGTRLTVV.

This clone was recorded only once. The CDR3 DNA follows: TGTGCCAGCAGCGCCCCCGGGACTGCCATGGGGGCGCAGTATTTT. This encodes CASSAPGTAMGAQYF. The V call is TRBV9, the J call TRBJ2-3, with D possibly being TRBD2 (6 bases). V lost 3 bases, J lost 10 bases, and 21 bases lay in between. This CDR3 is 15 amino acids long. Germline V CDR1 and CDR2: SGDLS, YYNGEE.

The chain employs TRBV6-1 and TRBJ2-5; possibly TRBD1 for D (5 bases). The CDR3 contains 15 residues. Trimming cost V 6 bases and J 1 base, with 15 bases left between them. Germline V gene lookup returns CDR1 MNHNS and CDR2 SASEGT. The CDR3 coding sequence is TGTGCCAGCAGGACCCTGGCAGGGCCCCAAGAGACCCAGTACTTC. This gives the protein CASRTLAGPQETQYF.

This clone was found once. The chain links TRBV11-3 to TRBJ2-2; 11 bases fit TRBD1. The length of the CDR3 is 15 residues. With 4 bases clipped from V and 6 bases from J, the junction kept 4 bases outside the gene matches. Germline CDR1 and CDR2: SGHNT and YENEEA. Here the CDR3 reads CASSYGTGGAGELFF. CDR3 DNA sequence: TGTGCCAGCAGCTACGGGACAGGGGGGGCCGGGGAGCTGTTTTTT. The variable domain in full, with the rest retrieved from reference TRBV11-3 and TRBJ2-2, is EAGVVQSPRYKIIEKKQPVAFWCNPISGHNTLYWYLQNLGQGPELLIRYENEEAVDDSQLPKDRFSAERLKGVDSTLKIQPAELGDSAVYLCASSYGTGGAGELFFGEGSRLTVL.

The chain recombines TRBV7-9 with TRBJ2-1; 11 bases match TRBD2. There are 16 residues in the CDR3. Germline assignment: CDR1 SEHNR and CDR2 FQNEAQ (reference sequence). J lost 5 bases, V lost 8 bases, and 11 bases had no gene match. CDR3 in amino acids: CASSPRQTSGNNEQFF. CDR3 nucleotide sequence: TGTGCCAGCTCCCCACGGCAGACTAGCGGGAACAATGAGCAGTTCTTC.

This clone appeared a single time. The chain links TRBV5-6 to TRBJ2-1, with D tentatively TRBD2 (7 bases). The CDR3 length is 14 residues. V dropped 3 bases and J dropped 9 bases, with 16 bases sitting between them. Germline lookup yields CDR1 SGHDT and CDR2 YYEEEE. The CDR3 DNA reads TGTGCCAGCAGCTGGGGGGCGGGAGCCCGTGAGCAGTTCTTC. Translated: CASSWGAGAREQFF. Using reference TRBV5-6 and TRBJ2-1 for the parts outside the CDR3, the full variable domain is DAGVTQSPTHLIKTRGQQVTLRCSPKSGHDTVSWYQQALGQGPQFIFQYYEEEERQRGNFPDRFSGHQFPNYSSELNVNALLLGDSALYLCASSWGAGAREQFFGPGTRLTVL.

The chain carries TRBV5-6 and TRBJ1-5; tentatively, D is TRBD1 (6 bases). Between the trimmed V and J ends, which lost 4 bases and 4 bases, there was a span of 12 bases. The CDR3 runs to 14 residues. The V gene's germline CDR1 is SGHDT and CDR2 YYEEEE. CDR3 nucleotide sequence: TGTGCCAGCAGCCACCCAAGGGGGAATCAGCCCCAGCATTTT. Its translation: CASSHPRGNQPQHF.

This clone was recorded once. The V and J genes are TRBV6-1 and TRBJ2-5; 7 nucleotides match TRBD2. V gave up 7 bases and J gave up 5 bases; unmatched junction bases: 10. The germline CDR1 and CDR2 sequences are MNHNS and SASEGT. This CDR3 spans 14 amino acids. CDR3 in amino acids: CASTPGLLGETQYF. The CDR3 DNA reads TGTGCCAGCACTCCGGGACTACTCGGGGAGACCCAGTACTTC.

V usage is TRBV7-6 and J usage is TRBJ1-2; possible D gene TRBD1, 5 bases. Germline CDR1 SGHVS, CDR2 FNYEAQ. This CDR3 contains 16 residues. V lost 1 base, J lost 7 bases, and 19 bases lay in between. CDR3 region: CASSLGEAGGTGGYTF. The CDR3 DNA sequence: TGTGCCAGCAGCTTAGGGGAAGCGGGGGGGACGGGTGGCTACACCTTC.

This chain's CDR3 is CASSLMGRRTEAFF. CDR3 nucleotides: TGTGCCAGCAGCTTAATGGGAAGGAGGACTGAAGCTTTCTTT. J is TRBJ1-1 and V is TRBV5-6; D gene ambiguous. Germline V gene sequence: CDR1 SGHDT, CDR2 YYEEEE. CDR3 length: 14 amino acids. V was trimmed by 2 bases and J by 5 bases, leaving 13 bases between them.

This clone has just one count. V usage is TRBV11-2 and J usage is TRBJ2-7; tentatively, D is TRBD1 (6 bases). CDR1 SGHAT and CDR2 FQNNGV come from the germline V gene. Trimming left V 3 bases short and J 7 bases short, with 7 bases between. The CDR3 contains 11 residues. CDR3 residues: CASSFRGEQYF. CDR3 DNA: TGTGCCAGCAGCTTTAGGGGGGAGCAGTACTTC.

The count of this clone is one. CDR3 region: CASSPASVPEQYF. As DNA, the CDR3 is TGCGCCAGCAGCCCTGCGTCCGTCCCCGAGCAGTACTTC. The rearrangement joins TRBV5-1 to TRBJ2-7; D call uncertain. Germline CDR1 is SGHRS and CDR2 is YFSETQ. This CDR3 is 13 amino acids long. Trimming cost V 4 bases and J 6 bases, with 14 bases left between them.

The CDR3 region has the DNA TGTGCCAGCAGTCCGACTAGCGGGTACCAAGAGACCCAGTACTTC. Translation: CASSPTSGYQETQYF. The gene calls are TRBV11-1 and TRBJ2-5; 10 bases line up with TRBD2. J lost 0 bases, V lost 6 bases, and 4 bases had no gene match. The V gene's germline CDR1 is SGHAT and CDR2 FQDESV (reference sequence). The CDR3 is 15 amino acids.

The chain carries TRBV7-2 and TRBJ2-7; 10 bases agree with TRBD2. Germline values: CDR1 SGHTA, CDR2 FQGNSA. V trimming: 5 bases; J trimming: 6 bases; junction bases outside the gene matches: 10. This CDR3 is built from 15 residues. This CDR3 reads CASSRVSGGAAEQYF. CDR3 bases: TGTGCCAGCAGCCGCGTGAGCGGGGGGGCGGCCGAGCAGTACTTC.

The rearrangement links TRBV11-2 to TRBJ2-3, with a tentative D call TRBD2 (7 bases). Germline CDR1 reads SGHAT; CDR2 reads FQNNGV. Trimming took off 2 bases at V and 5 bases at J, with 14 bases between the two ends. The CDR3 is 15 residues long. The CDR3 DNA sequence: TGTGCCAGCAGCTTACTGGGGGGGCGAGGAGATACGCAGTATTTT. It is translated as CASSLLGGRGDTQYF. Together with reference TRBV11-2 and TRBJ2-3, the CDR3 gives the full variable domain: EAGVAQSPRYKIIEKRQSVAFWCNPISGHATLYWYQQILGQGPKLLIQFQNNGVVDDSQLPKDRFSAERLKGVDSTLKIQPAKLEDSAVYLCASSLLGGRGDTQYFGPGTRLTVL.

V gene TRBV2 combines with J gene TRBJ2-7; 13 bases map to TRBD2. Germline loops: CDR1 SNHLY, CDR2 FYNNEI. The J segment lost 3 bases and the V segment lost 6 bases, leaving 5 bases of the junction unmatched. The CDR3 runs 15 residues. Written as DNA, the CDR3 is TGTGCCAGCAGAGGACTAGCGGGAGAAGTCTACGAGCAGTACTTC. Amino acids: CASRGLAGEVYEQYF.

The chain is built from TRBV7-2 and TRBJ2-5, with D tentatively TRBD1 (5 bases). The J call could be wrong; TRBJ2-7 is a better fit for the DNA end. The CDR3 covers 13 residues. Germline loops: CDR1 SGHTA, CDR2 FQGNSA. CDR3 nucleotide sequence: TGTGCCAGCAGTACAAGGGGCCTCTACGAGCAGTACTTC. Translated, it gives CASSTRGLYEQYF.

This sequence joins TRBV11-2 and TRBJ2-1; 7 bases map to TRBD2. The length of the CDR3 is 15 residues. The V gene end was trimmed by 2 bases and the J gene end by 5 bases; junction bases not matched to a gene: 6. Germline V gives CDR1 SGHAT, CDR2 FQNNGV. CDR3 nucleotides: TGTGCCAGCAGCTTAAGCGGGAATGTGGACAATGAGCAGTTCTTC. Protein: CASSLSGNVDNEQFF.

The rearrangement joins TRBV2 to TRBJ1-2; no definite D call. Deletions cut 3 bases from V and 3 bases from J, with 11 bases between. This CDR3 spans 14 amino acids. From germline, CDR1 is SNHLY and CDR2 FYNNEI. Here the CDR3 reads CASSDPRGYYGYTF. The CDR3 nucleotides read TGTGCCAGCAGTGACCCACGGGGATACTATGGCTACACCTTC.

This clone was counted once. V usage is TRBV6-5 and J usage is TRBJ2-7; 8 positions agree with TRBD2. Losses at the gene ends were 6 bases for V and 5 bases for J; bases not matched to a gene: 6. From germline, CDR1 is MNHEY and CDR2 SVGAGI. The CDR3 has 13 amino acids. CDR3 coding DNA: TGTGCCAGCAGGAGCGGGAGCGCCCACGAGCAGTACTTC. This encodes CASRSGSAHEQYF.

V and J are TRBV5-1 and TRBJ2-1; D possibly corresponds to TRBD2 (6 bases). Germline loops: CDR1 SGHRS, CDR2 YFSETQ. Trimming shortened V by 4 bases and J by 10 bases, and 24 bases separated the two germline ends. The CDR3 runs to 16 residues. The CDR3, as DNA: TGCGCCAGCAGCCGGTCACCCGGGACTTCTCCGGGGGAGCAGTTCTTC. It is translated as CASSRSPGTSPGEQFF.

The chain combines TRBV4-2 with TRBJ2-3; 11 bases line up with TRBD1. CDR1 and CDR2 from the germline V gene are LGHNA and YNFKEQ. V shed 1 base and J 2 bases; nucleotides not matched to a gene: 2. This CDR3 contains 16 residues. The CDR3, as DNA: TGTGCCAGCAGCCAAGGGACAGGGGGCGACACAGATACGCAGTATTTT. This encodes CASSQGTGGDTDTQYF.

The V gene is TRBV29-1, the J gene TRBJ2-1, with D tentatively TRBD2 (6 bases). V lost 7 bases and J lost 0, with 13 bases in between. Germline CDR1 is SQVTM and CDR2 is ANQGSEA. The length of the CDR3 is 14 residues. The CDR3 here is CSAKGGNSYNEQFF. Here the CDR3 DNA reads TGCAGCGCCAAGGGCGGGAACTCCTACAATGAGCAGTTCTTC.

The chain couples TRBV9 to TRBJ2-2; 7 bases match TRBD1. Germline V gives CDR1 SGDLS, CDR2 YYNGEE. Trimming at V came to 3 bases and at J to 6 bases, leaving 5 bases not matched to a gene. The CDR3 is 14 amino acids. CDR3 residues: CASSARQGPGELFF. The CDR3, as DNA: TGTGCCAGCAGCGCCCGACAGGGTCCCGGGGAGCTGTTTTTT.

This rearrangement joins TRBV5-8 to TRBJ1-2; a possible D gene is TRBD1 (6 bases). Looked up from germline, CDR1 is SGHTS and CDR2 is YDEGEE. Trimming left V 4 bases short and J 3 bases short, with 19 bases between. The CDR3 runs to 16 residues. This chain's CDR3 is CASSRPPIQGYYGYTF. DNA of the CDR3: TGTGCCAGCAGCCGCCCCCCCATACAGGGTTACTATGGCTACACCTTC.

The V and J genes are TRBV7-9 and TRBJ2-7; 8 nucleotides agree with TRBD1. Losses at the gene ends were 6 bases for V and 4 bases for J; bases not matched to a gene: 11. The CDR3 covers 15 residues. Germline CDR1 and CDR2: SEHNR and FQNEAQ (reference sequence). For the CDR3, the DNA is TGTGCCAGCAGACCCTCCGGACAGGGCGCTTACGAGCAGTACTTC. Translation gives CASRPSGQGAYEQYF. Complete variable domain (other parts from reference TRBV7-9 and TRBJ2-7): DTGVSQNPRHKITKRGQNVTFRCDPISEHNRLYWYRQTLGQGPEFLTYFQNEAQLEKSRLLSDRFSAERPKGSFSTLEIQRTEQGDSAMYLCASRPSGQGAYEQYFGPGTRLTVT.

The count of this clone is one. The V gene is TRBV25-1, the J gene TRBJ1-6; 7 bases line up with TRBD1. The V gene end was trimmed by 4 bases and the J gene end by 10 bases; junction bases not matched to a gene: 7. The CDR3 spans 14 residues. CDR1 and CDR2 from the germline V gene are MGHDK and SYGVNS. The CDR3 protein is CASSVTGARSPLHF. The CDR3 DNA sequence: TGTGCCAGCAGTGTTACAGGGGCACGATCACCCCTCCACTTT.

This clone was observed a single time. This rearrangement joins TRBV19 to TRBJ1-5; 12 bases are a match to TRBD1. The V and J ends lost 10 bases and 6 bases, in that order; junction bases with no gene match: 16. This CDR3 has 17 amino acids. CDR1 and CDR2 (germline): LNHDA, SQIVND (reference sequence). CDR3 in amino acids: CATEPGQGAFGGQPQHF. The CDR3 DNA reads as TGTGCCACCGAGCCGGGACAGGGGGCCTTTGGGGGTCAGCCCCAGCATTTT.